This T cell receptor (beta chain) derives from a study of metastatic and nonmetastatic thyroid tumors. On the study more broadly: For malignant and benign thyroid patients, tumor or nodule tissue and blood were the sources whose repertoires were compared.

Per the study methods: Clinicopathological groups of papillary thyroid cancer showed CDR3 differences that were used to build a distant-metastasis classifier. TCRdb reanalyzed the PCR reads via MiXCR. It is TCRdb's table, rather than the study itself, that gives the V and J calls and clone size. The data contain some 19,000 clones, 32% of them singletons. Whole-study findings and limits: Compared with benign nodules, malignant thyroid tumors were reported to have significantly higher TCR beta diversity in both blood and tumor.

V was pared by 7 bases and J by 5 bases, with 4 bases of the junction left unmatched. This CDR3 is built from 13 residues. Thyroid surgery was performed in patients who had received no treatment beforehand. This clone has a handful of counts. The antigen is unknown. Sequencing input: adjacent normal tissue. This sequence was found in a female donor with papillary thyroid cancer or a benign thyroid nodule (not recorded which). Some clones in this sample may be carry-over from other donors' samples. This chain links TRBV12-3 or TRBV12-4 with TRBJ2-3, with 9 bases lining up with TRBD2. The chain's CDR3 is CASISGRGDTQYF. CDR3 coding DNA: TGTGCCAGCATTAGCGGGAGAGGAGATACGCAGTATTTT.